This TCR beta chain was identified during a study of shared clonotypes between healthy human individuals. Broader study findings: The study generally estimated greater richness for naive than memory subsets. Blood was the sole source, and tissue repertoires probably differ. Some naive CD4 clonotypes, around 5%, turned up in common across four donors.

The assay was immunoSEQ multiplex PCR, and TCRdb's table has in-frame clones only and misses some. The table has about 550,000 clones, over 95% seen once; the top ten hold approximately 0.1%. This clone is a singleton in its sample. Its target is not known. Positively selected for CCR7, the CD45RO-negative cells used as naive CD8 cells excluded terminally differentiated effector memory CD45RA+ cells. J lost 2 bases, V lost 9 bases, and 20 bases had no gene match. This CDR3 contains 18 residues. The chain recombines TRBV6-7 with TRBJ2-7; TRBD2 matches 9 bases. TRBV6-7 carries the ORF label, with uncertain function. This receptor was obtained from a woman under 40 in good health. The sample taken for sequencing was naive CD8+ T cells sorted from blood. In nucleotides, the CDR3 is TGTGCCAGAACCCCCCTCTCCTATAGCGGGAGTATTACCTACGAGCAGTACTTC. Translation: CARTPLSYSGSITYEQYF.